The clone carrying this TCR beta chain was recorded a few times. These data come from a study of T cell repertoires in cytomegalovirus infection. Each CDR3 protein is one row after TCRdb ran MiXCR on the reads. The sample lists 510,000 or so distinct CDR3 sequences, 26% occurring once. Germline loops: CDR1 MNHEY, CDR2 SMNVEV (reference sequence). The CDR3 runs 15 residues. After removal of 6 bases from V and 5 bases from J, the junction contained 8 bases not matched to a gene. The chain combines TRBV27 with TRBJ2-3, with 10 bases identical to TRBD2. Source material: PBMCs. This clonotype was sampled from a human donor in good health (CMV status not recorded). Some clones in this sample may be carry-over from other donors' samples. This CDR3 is CASRPRLAGEDTQYF. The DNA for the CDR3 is TGTGCCAGCAGACCTAGACTAGCGGGTGAAGATACGCAGTATTTT.